The T cell receptor (beta chain) described here comes from a study of breast tumors, draining lymph nodes, adjacent tissues. Points from the study as a whole: Tumor TCR diversity was below lymph nodes but above nontumor tissue. The lymph node origin of tumor T cells was framed as consistent with a hypothesis, not demonstrated. Luminal-like breast cancer showed significantly greater tumor-nontumor repertoire similarity than basal-like breast cancer did.

Axillary draining lymph nodes of breast cancer patients supplied the node samples. From the multiplex PCR reads, TCRdb called clonotypes with MiXCR, one entry per CDR3 protein. The repertoire holds approximately 170,000 distinct CDR3 sequences, with about 33% as singletons. The CDR3 loop spans 18 amino acids. V gave up 0 bases and J gave up 5 bases; unmatched junction bases: 16. Germline V CDR1 and CDR2: DFQATT, SNEGSKA (reference sequence). This clonotype was counted at least ten times. Antigen specificity is unknown. The receptor's source is a female donor with breast cancer. Some clones in this sample may be carry-over from other donors' samples. The specimen sequenced was axillary lymph node tissue. The chain is built from TRBV20-1 and TRBJ2-7, with 10 bases that match TRBD2. CDR3 in DNA: TGCAGTGCTAGAGATCAGTGGGCTAGCGGGGGCCCTTTGGACGAGCAGTACTTC. Translating it yields CSARDQWASGGPLDEQYF.